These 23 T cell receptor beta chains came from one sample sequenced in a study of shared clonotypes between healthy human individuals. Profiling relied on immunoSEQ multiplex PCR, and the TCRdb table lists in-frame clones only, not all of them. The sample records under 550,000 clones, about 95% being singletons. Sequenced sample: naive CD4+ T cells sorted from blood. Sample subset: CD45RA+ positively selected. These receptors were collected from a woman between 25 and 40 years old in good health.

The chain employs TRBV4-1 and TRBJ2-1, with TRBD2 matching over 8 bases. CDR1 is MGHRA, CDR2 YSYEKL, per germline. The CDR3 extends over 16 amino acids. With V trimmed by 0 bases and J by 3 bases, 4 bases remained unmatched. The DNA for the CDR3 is TGCGCCAGCAGCCAAGACGGGGGGGTGCTCTACAATGAGCAGTTCTTC. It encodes CASSQDGGVLYNEQFF.

DNA for the CDR3: TGCGCCAGCAGGGGCCAGACAGGGGATTATGGCTACACCTTC. Amino acids: CASRGQTGDYGYTF. The V call is TRBV5-1, the J call TRBJ1-2; 8 bases fit TRBD1. The CDR3 runs 14 residues. Trimming at V came to 5 bases and at J to 5 bases, leaving 8 bases not matched to a gene. Germline CDR1 SGHRS, CDR2 YFSETQ.

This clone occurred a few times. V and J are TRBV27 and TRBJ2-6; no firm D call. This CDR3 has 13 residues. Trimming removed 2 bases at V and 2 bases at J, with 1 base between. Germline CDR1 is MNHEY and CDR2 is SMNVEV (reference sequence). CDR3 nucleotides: TGTGCCAGCAGTTTAACTGGGGCCAACGTCCTGACTTTC. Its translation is CASSLTGANVLTF.

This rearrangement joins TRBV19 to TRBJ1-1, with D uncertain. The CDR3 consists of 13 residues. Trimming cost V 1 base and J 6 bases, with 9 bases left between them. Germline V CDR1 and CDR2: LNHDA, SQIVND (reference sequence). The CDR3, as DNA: TGTGCCAGTAGTATAGTAGGCGGGGCTGAAGCTTTCTTT. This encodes CASSIVGGAEAFF.

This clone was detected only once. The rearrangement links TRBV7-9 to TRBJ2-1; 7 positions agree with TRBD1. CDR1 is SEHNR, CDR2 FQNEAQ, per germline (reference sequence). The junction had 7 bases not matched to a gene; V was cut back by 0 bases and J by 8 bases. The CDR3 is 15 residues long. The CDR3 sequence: CASSLAGTVGDEQFF. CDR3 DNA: TGTGCCAGCAGCTTAGCGGGGACAGTAGGGGATGAGCAGTTCTTC.

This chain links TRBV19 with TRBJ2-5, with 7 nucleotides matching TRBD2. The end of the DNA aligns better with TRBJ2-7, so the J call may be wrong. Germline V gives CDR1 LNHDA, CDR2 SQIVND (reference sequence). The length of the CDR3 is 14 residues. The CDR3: CASTAAGDRYEQYF. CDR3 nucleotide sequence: TGTGCCAGTACAGCGGCGGGAGACCGCTACGAGCAGTACTTC.

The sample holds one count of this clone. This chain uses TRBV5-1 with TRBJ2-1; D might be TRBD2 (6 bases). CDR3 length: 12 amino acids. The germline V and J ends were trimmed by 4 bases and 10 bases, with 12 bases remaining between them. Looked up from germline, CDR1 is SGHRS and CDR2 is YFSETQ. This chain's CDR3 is CASSASGVEQFF. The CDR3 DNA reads TGCGCCAGCAGCGCATCGGGAGTAGAGCAGTTCTTC.

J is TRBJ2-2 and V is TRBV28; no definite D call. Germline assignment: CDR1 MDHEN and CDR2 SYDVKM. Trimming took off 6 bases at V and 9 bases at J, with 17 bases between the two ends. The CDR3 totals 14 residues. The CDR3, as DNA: TGTGCCAGCAGCGAAACACCAAACCTCAGGGAGCTGTTTTTT. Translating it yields CASSETPNLRELFF. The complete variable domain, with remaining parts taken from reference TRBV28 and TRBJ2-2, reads DVKVTQSSRYLVKRTGEKVFLECVQDMDHENMFWYRQDPGLGLRLIYFSYDVKMKEKGDIPEGYSVSREKKERFSLILESASTNQTSMYLCASSETPNLRELFFGEGSRLTVL.

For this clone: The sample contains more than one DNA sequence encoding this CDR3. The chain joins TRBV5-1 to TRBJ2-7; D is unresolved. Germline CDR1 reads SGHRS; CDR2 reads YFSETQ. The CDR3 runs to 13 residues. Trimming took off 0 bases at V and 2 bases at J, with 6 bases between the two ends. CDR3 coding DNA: TGCGCCAGCAGCTTGGACAGTACCTACGAGCAGTACTTC. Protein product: CASSLDSTYEQYF.

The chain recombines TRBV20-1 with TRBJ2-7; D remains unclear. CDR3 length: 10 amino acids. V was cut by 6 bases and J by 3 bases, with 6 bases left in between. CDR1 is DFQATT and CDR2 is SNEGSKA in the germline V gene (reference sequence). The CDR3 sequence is CSAGSYEQYF. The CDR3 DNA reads TGCAGTGCGGGAAGCTACGAGCAGTACTTC.

CDR3 bases: TGTGCCAGCTCCCACGGGACTGAGTGGTGGGATACGCAGTATTTT. Translation: CASSHGTEWWDTQYF. J is TRBJ2-3 and V is TRBV18; TRBD2 is a possible D gene (6 bases). The germline CDR1 and CDR2 sequences are KGHSH and LQKENI. This CDR3 spans 15 amino acids. V was clipped by 6 bases and J by 6 bases, with 19 bases between them.

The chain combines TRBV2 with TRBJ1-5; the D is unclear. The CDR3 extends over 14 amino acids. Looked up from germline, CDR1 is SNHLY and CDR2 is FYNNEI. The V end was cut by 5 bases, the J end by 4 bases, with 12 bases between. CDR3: CASSQDGSNQPQHF. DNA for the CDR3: TGTGCCAGCAGTCAGGATGGTAGTAATCAGCCCCAGCATTTT.

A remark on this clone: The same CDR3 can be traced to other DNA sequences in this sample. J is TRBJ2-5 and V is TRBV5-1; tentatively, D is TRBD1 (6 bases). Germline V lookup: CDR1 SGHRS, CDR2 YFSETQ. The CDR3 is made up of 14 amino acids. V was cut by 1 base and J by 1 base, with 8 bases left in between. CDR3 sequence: CASSLLTGQETQYF. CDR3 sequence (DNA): TGCGCCAGCAGCTTGTTGACAGGCCAAGAGACCCAGTACTTC.

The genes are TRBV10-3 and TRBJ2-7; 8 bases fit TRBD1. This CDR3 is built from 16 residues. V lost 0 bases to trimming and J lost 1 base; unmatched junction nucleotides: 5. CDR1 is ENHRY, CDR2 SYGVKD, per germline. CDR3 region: CAISESGQDQSYEQYF. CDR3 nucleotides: TGTGCCATCAGTGAGTCGGGACAGGACCAGTCCTACGAGCAGTACTTC.

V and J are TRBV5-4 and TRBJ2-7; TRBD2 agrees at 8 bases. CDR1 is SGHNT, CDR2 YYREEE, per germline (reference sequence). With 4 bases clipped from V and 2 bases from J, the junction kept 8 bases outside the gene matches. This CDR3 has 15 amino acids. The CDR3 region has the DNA TGTGCCAGCAGCCCGAAGCGGGAGCGCCCCTACGAGCAGTACTTC. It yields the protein CASSPKRERPYEQYF.

The CDR3, as DNA: TGTGCCAGCAGTTCCCGGGGAGGAGACGAGCAGTACTTC. Translated, it gives CASSSRGGDEQYF. The V call is TRBV27, the J call TRBJ2-7; D might be TRBD2 (6 bases). Germline CDR1 is MNHEY and CDR2 is SMNVEV (reference sequence). The CDR3 totals 13 residues. The V and J ends lost 4 bases and 5 bases respectively, with 12 bases between them.

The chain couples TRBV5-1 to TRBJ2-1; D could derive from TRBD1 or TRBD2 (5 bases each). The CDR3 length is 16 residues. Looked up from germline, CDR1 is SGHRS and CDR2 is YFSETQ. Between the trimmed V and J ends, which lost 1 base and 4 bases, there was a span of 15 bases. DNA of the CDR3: TGCGCCAGCAGCTTGAGGGGAACTAGTGATTACAATGAGCAGTTCTTC. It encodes CASSLRGTSDYNEQFF.

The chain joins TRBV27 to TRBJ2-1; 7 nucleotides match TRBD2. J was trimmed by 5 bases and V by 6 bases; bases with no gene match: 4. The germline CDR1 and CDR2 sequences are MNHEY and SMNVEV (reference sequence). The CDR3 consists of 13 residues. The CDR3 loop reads CASRKAGNNEQFF. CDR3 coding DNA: TGTGCCAGCAGAAAAGCGGGAAACAATGAGCAGTTCTTC.

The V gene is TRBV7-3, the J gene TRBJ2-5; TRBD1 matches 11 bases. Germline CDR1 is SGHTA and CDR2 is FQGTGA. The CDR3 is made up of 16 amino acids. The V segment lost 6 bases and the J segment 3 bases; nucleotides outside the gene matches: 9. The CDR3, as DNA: TGTGCCAGCAGACCCGGACAGGGGGCGCAAAAAGAGACCCAGTACTTC. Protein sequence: CASRPGQGAQKETQYF.

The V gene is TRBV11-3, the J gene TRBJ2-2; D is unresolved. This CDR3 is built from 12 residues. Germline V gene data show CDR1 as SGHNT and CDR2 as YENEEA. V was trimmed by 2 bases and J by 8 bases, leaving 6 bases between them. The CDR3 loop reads CASSLYTGELFF. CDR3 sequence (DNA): TGTGCCAGCAGCTTATATACAGGGGAGCTGTTTTTT. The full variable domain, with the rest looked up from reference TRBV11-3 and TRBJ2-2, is EAGVVQSPRYKIIEKKQPVAFWCNPISGHNTLYWYLQNLGQGPELLIRYENEEAVDDSQLPKDRFSAERLKGVDSTLKIQPAELGDSAVYLCASSLYTGELFFGEGSRLTVL.

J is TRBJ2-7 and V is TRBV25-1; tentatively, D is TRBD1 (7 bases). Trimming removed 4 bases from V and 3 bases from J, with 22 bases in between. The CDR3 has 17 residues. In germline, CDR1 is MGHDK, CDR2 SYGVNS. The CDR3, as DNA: TGTGCCAGCAGTGCCTCCCGGGGGACAGCGATTAACTACGAGCAGTACTTC. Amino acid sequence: CASSASRGTAINYEQYF.

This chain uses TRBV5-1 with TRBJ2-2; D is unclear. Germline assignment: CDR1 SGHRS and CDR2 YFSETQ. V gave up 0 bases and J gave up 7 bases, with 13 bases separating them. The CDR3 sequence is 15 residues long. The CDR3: CASSLDPHSNGELFF. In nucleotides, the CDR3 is TGCGCCAGCAGCTTGGATCCTCATTCCAACGGGGAGCTGTTTTTT. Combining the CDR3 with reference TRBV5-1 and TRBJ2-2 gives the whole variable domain KAGVTQTPRYLIKTRGQQVTLSCSPISGHRSVSWYQQTPGQGLQFLFEYFSETQRNKGNFPGRFSGRQFSNSRSEMNVSTLELGDSALYLCASSLDPHSNGELFFGEGSRLTVL.

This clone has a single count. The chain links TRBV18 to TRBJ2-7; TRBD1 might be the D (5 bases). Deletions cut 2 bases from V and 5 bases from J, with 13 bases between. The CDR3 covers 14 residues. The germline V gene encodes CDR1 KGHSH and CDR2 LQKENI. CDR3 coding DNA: TGTGCCAGCTCACCAACCAGGGCTGAACACGAGCAGTACTTC. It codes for CASSPTRAEHEQYF.